Below, 21 T cell receptor beta chains from the same sample are listed, as sequenced in a study of blood T cell repertoires in COVID-19. TCRdb's copy holds only in-frame clones and misses some; the assay was immunoSEQ multiplex PCR. The sample has 100,000 or so clones; approximately 91% are singletons. Sequencing was carried out using peripheral blood. These receptors all come from a man in his fifties or sixties with acute or convalescent COVID-19.

CDR3 sequence: CASSLYPAAENIQYF. CDR3 bases: TGCGCCAGCAGCTTGTATCCAGCCGCGGAAAACATTCAGTACTTC. The chain uses TRBV5-1 and TRBJ2-4, with D unclear. This CDR3 is 15 amino acids long. Germline assignment: CDR1 SGHRS and CDR2 YFSETQ. Trimming took off 1 base at V and 5 bases at J, with 13 bases between the two ends.

The CDR3 nucleotides are TGCGCCAGCAGCTTGTTTGTGGGAGGGCCACAAGAGCAGTACGTC. It yields the protein CASSLFVGGPQEQYV. This chain links TRBV5-1 with TRBJ2-7; 7 bases match TRBD2. The CDR3 extends over 15 amino acids. V gave up 1 base and J gave up 7 bases; unmatched junction bases: 11. The V gene's germline CDR1 is SGHRS and CDR2 YFSETQ.

The V gene is TRBV7-9, the J gene TRBJ2-1; 12 bases align to TRBD2. The V gene end was trimmed by 3 bases and the J gene end by 14 bases; junction bases not matched to a gene: 5. Germline CDR1 SEHNR, CDR2 FQNEAQ (reference sequence). The CDR3 is 13 amino acids. The CDR3 coding sequence is TGTGCCAGCAGCTTGACTAGCGGGGGTGGGGAGTTCTTC. This gives the protein CASSLTSGGGEFF.

CDR3 in amino acids: CASSYESAGNQPQHF. Here the CDR3 DNA reads TGTGCCAGCAGTTACGAATCAGCGGGAAATCAGCCCCAGCATTTT. The rearrangement links TRBV6-6 to TRBJ1-5; no definite D call. The CDR3 has 15 amino acids. V lost 2 bases and J 4 bases, leaving 12 bases between the germline ends. CDR1 is MNHNY and CDR2 is SVGAGI in the germline V gene (reference sequence).

This clone came up a few times. The V and J genes are TRBV5-1 and TRBJ1-4; 8 nucleotides align to TRBD1. The CDR3 loop spans 16 amino acids. Germline V gene lookup returns CDR1 SGHRS and CDR2 YFSETQ. With 4 bases clipped from V and 2 bases from J, the junction kept 7 bases outside the gene matches. CDR3 loop: CASSPINRGTNEKLFF. CDR3 nucleotide sequence: TGCGCCAGCAGCCCAATAAACAGGGGGACTAATGAAAAACTGTTTTTT.

This rearrangement joins TRBV28 to TRBJ1-2, with D uncertain. Germline V lookup: CDR1 MDHEN, CDR2 SYDVKM. CDR3 size: 15 residues. Trimming stripped 3 bases from V and 8 bases from J, with 19 bases between. CDR3 nucleotides: TGTGCCAGCAGTTTGGAGGGCCTTCTAGTAAGCGGCTACACCTTC. It codes for CASSLEGLLVSGYTF.

V is TRBV19 and J is TRBJ2-2; 12 bases align to TRBD2. Germline V gene sequence: CDR1 LNHDA, CDR2 SQIVND (reference sequence). J lost 10 bases, V lost 6 bases, and 15 bases had no gene match. This CDR3 contains 17 residues. CDR3 residues: CASRTGDSSGRASELFF. In nucleotides, the CDR3 is TGTGCCAGTAGAACAGGGGATTCTAGCGGGAGGGCCTCGGAGCTGTTTTTT.

This clone was detected only once. The chain combines TRBV5-1 with TRBJ1-1; TRBD1 agrees at 11 bases. The CDR3 is 14 amino acids. The germline gives CDR1 SGHRS, CDR2 YFSETQ. Trimming removed 7 bases from V and 6 bases from J; junction bases left unmatched: 8. CDR3 DNA sequence: TGCGCCAGCCAATCCCCGGGACAGGGGGCTGAAGCTTTCTTT. Amino acid sequence: CASQSPGQGAEAFF.

The J gene is TRBJ1-2, the V gene TRBV5-1, with D unresolved. This CDR3 is 13 amino acids long. Germline CDR1 reads SGHRS; CDR2 reads YFSETQ. Trimming cost V 0 bases and J 7 bases, with 10 bases left between them. The CDR3 DNA follows: TGCGCCAGCAGCTTGGAAGGGAGTCCTGGCTACACCTTC. Translation: CASSLEGSPGYTF.

This clone has more than one count but fewer than ten. This sequence joins TRBV27 and TRBJ1-6; 10 nucleotides match TRBD1. Germline V gives CDR1 MNHEY, CDR2 SMNVEV (reference sequence). This CDR3 comprises 14 residues. The ends lost 5 bases at V and 10 bases at J; junction bases unmatched: 5. CDR3 coding DNA: TGTGCCAGCAGTCTGGACAGGGGGAGATCACCCCTCCACTTT. Amino acid sequence: CASSLDRGRSPLHF.

The chain carries TRBV30 and TRBJ1-5; a possible D gene is TRBD1 (5 bases). Trimming cost V 0 bases and J 0 bases, with 12 bases left between them. This CDR3 is 16 amino acids long. Germline CDR1 and CDR2: GTSNPN and SVGIG (reference sequence). The DNA for the CDR3 is TGTGCCTGGAGTGTACTTGGGGGGAATAGCAATCAGCCCCAGCATTTT. Its protein is CAWSVLGGNSNQPQHF.

The CDR3 DNA is TGCGCCAGCAGCCTGAGAGGGACCCAGTACTTC. Amino acid sequence: CASSLRGTQYF. The chain uses TRBV4-1 and TRBJ2-5; D gene unclear. The germline V gene has CDR1 MGHRA and CDR2 YSYEKL. V lost 4 bases, J lost 7 bases, and 7 bases lay in between. The CDR3 is 11 residues long.

This clone was seen once. The chain recombines TRBV5-4 with TRBJ2-7; D ambiguous. The CDR3 totals 15 residues. Trimming shortened V by 0 bases and J by 4 bases, and 14 bases separated the two germline ends. Germline CDR1 SGHNT, CDR2 YYREEE (reference sequence). CDR3 bases: TGTGCCAGCAGCTTGGAGTCCACTATTTTGTACGAGCAGTACTTC. Translated, it gives CASSLESTILYEQYF.

The V and J genes are TRBV7-3 and TRBJ1-1; 8 bases agree with TRBD1. Germline loops: CDR1 SGHTA, CDR2 FQGTGA. The CDR3 contains 16 residues. The V and J ends lost 5 bases and 5 bases, in that order; junction bases with no gene match: 13. The CDR3 bases are TGTGCCAGCAGCCCTGCTCGGACAGGGCCCCATACTGAAGCTTTCTTT. Protein: CASSPARTGPHTEAFF.

The chain is built from TRBV12-3 or TRBV12-4 and TRBJ1-2; D ambiguous. The CDR3 spans 13 residues. V dropped 3 bases and J dropped 2 bases, with 7 bases sitting between them. Here the CDR3 reads CASSLERNYGYTF. CDR3 bases: TGTGCCAGCAGTTTGGAGAGGAACTATGGCTACACCTTC.

V is TRBV30 and J is TRBJ1-4; D might be TRBD1 (6 bases). The germline V gene encodes CDR1 GTSNPN and CDR2 SVGIG (reference sequence). Trimming left V 4 bases short and J 6 bases short, with 15 bases between. There are 14 residues in the CDR3. This chain's CDR3 is CAWNPRGTYEKLFF. CDR3 DNA sequence: TGTGCCTGGAATCCGAGGGGGACATATGAAAAACTGTTTTTT.

This rearrangement joins TRBV5-1 to TRBJ1-2; TRBD1 matches 7 bases. Germline trimming cut 2 bases from V and 6 bases from J; bases unmatched to any gene: 10. The CDR3 runs to 15 residues. Per the germline V gene, CDR1 is SGHRS and CDR2 is YFSETQ. The CDR3 DNA follows: TGCGCCAGCAGCTTCGGGACAGCCTTTTCGGATGGCTACACCTTC. It yields the protein CASSFGTAFSDGYTF.

The V call is TRBV9, the J call TRBJ2-1; TRBD2 matches 16 bases. This CDR3 contains 16 residues. After removal of 4 bases from V and 10 bases from J, the junction contained 8 bases not matched to a gene. Germline V CDR1 and CDR2: SGDLS, YYNGEE. CDR3 amino acids: CASSRPGLAGGREQFF. CDR3 DNA sequence: TGTGCCAGCAGCAGACCGGGACTAGCGGGAGGGAGGGAGCAGTTCTTC.

V usage is TRBV3-1 (or the pseudogene TRBV3-2) and J usage is TRBJ2-7; the match to TRBD2 covers 15 bases. The CDR3 is made up of 16 amino acids. V lost 4 bases, J lost 0 bases, and 1 base stayed unmatched. Germline lookup yields CDR1 LGHDT and CDR2 YNNKEL (reference sequence). The CDR3 region has the DNA TGTGCCAGCAGCCGGACTAGCGGGAGGGGCTCCTACGAGCAGTACTTC. Its protein is CASSRTSGRGSYEQYF.

The chain uses TRBV28 and TRBJ1-1; D is undetermined. Trimming cost V 6 bases and J 6 bases, with 14 bases left between them. This CDR3 is 13 amino acids long. Germline V gives CDR1 MDHEN, CDR2 SYDVKM. This CDR3 is CASRPGRRSEAFF. The CDR3 nucleotides read TGTGCCAGCAGACCTGGACGGAGGTCTGAAGCTTTCTTT.

This clone was detected only once. The chain joins TRBV11-3 to TRBJ2-2, with D tentatively TRBD1 (7 bases). The CDR3 runs 14 residues. Between the trimmed V and J ends, which lost 6 bases and 6 bases, there was a span of 14 bases. CDR1 is SGHNT, CDR2 YENEEA, per germline. This chain's CDR3 is CASSRGTDAGELFF. The CDR3 region has the DNA TGTGCCAGCAGTCGGGGGACAGATGCCGGGGAGCTGTTTTTT.